Below are 18 T cell receptor beta chains sequenced from a single sample in a study of PD-L1 blockade in urothelial cancer. Repertoires were generated with immunoSEQ multiplex PCR, while TCRdb's copy carries only in-frame clones and drops some. The table has over 15,000 clones, about nine tenths seen once; the top ten hold 4.5% to 6.5%. The specimen was PBMCs, collected around atezolizumab (anti-PD-L1) treatment. The receptor set was obtained from a man in his fifties with urothelial cancer.

The chain couples TRBV2 to TRBJ1-2; possibly TRBD1 for D (5 bases). This CDR3 contains 13 residues. The V and J ends lost 7 bases and 3 bases respectively, with 12 bases between them. The germline CDR1 and CDR2 sequences are SNHLY and FYNNEI. DNA for the CDR3: TGTGCCAGCAATAGTGACAGCGACTATGGCTACACCTTC. This encodes CASNSDSDYGYTF. Combining the CDR3 with reference TRBV2 and TRBJ1-2 gives the whole variable domain EPEVTQTPSHQVTQMGQEVILRCVPISNHLYFYWYRQILGQKVEFLVSFYNNEISEKSEIFDDQFSVERPDGSNFTLKIRSTKLEDSAMYFCASNSDSDYGYTFGSGTRLTVV.

J is TRBJ2-5 and V is TRBV6-1; a possible D gene is TRBD2 (7 bases). Germline V CDR1 and CDR2: MNHNS, SASEGT. The CDR3 sequence is 15 residues long. Trimming cost V 6 bases and J 5 bases, with 19 bases left between them. The CDR3 coding sequence is TGTGCCAGCAGCCAAAACGTAGGGGGAGGGGAGACCCAGTACTTC. It yields the protein CASSQNVGGGETQYF.

This rearrangement joins TRBV19 to TRBJ2-3; TRBD2 agrees at 9 bases. Looked up from germline, CDR1 is LNHDA and CDR2 is SQIVND (reference sequence). There are 15 residues in the CDR3. Trimming at V came to 5 bases and at J to 0 bases, leaving 3 bases not matched to a gene. DNA of the CDR3: TGTGCCAGTAGTGAGACTAGCGGAAGCACAGATACGCAGTATTTT. Amino acids: CASSETSGSTDTQYF.

This clone appeared a single time. The chain uses TRBV4-3 and TRBJ1-2, with 7 bases matching TRBD1. The CDR3 has 15 amino acids. V trimming: 0 bases; J trimming: 4 bases; junction bases outside the gene matches: 5. Germline CDR1 is LGHNA and CDR2 is YSLEER. The CDR3 loop is CASSQDPGTVYGYTF. CDR3 nucleotide sequence: TGCGCCAGCAGCCAAGATCCCGGGACAGTCTATGGCTACACCTTC.

The CDR3 here is CASSFGTGWDGYTF. The CDR3 DNA reads TGTGCCAGCAGCTTCGGGACAGGCTGGGATGGCTACACCTTC. J is TRBJ1-2 and V is TRBV11-3; 8 bases line up with TRBD1. Germline V gene data show CDR1 as SGHNT and CDR2 as YENEEA. The CDR3 has 14 amino acids. V was clipped by 3 bases and J by 6 bases; unmatched bases: 6.

This clone was seen only once. The CDR3 sequence: CASSLLFLGHYEQYF. The CDR3 nucleotides are TGTGCCAGCAGCTTGTTGTTCCTGGGGCACTACGAGCAGTACTTC. The V call is TRBV5-5, the J call TRBJ2-7; possible D gene TRBD1, 5 bases. Germline CDR1 reads SGHKS; CDR2 reads YYEKEE (reference sequence). V was pared by 1 base and J by 3 bases, with 14 bases between. This CDR3 is 15 amino acids long.

This rearrangement joins TRBV5-1 to TRBJ2-3, with TRBD2 as a possible D gene (6 bases). CDR1 SGHRS and CDR2 YFSETQ come from the germline V gene. The CDR3 covers 17 residues. Trimming took off 4 bases at V and 8 bases at J, with 26 bases between the two ends. In nucleotides, the CDR3 is TGCGCCAGCAGCCTACCTAGGGACGGGGGTTCGGAGGGTACGCAGTATTTT. Protein: CASSLPRDGGSEGTQYF.

The J gene is TRBJ2-1, the V gene TRBV6-5; 7 bases map to TRBD1. The V gene's germline CDR1 is MNHEY and CDR2 SVGAGI. The CDR3 covers 12 residues. V trimming: 6 bases; J trimming: 6 bases; junction bases outside the gene matches: 2. For the CDR3, the DNA is TGTGCCAGCAGGAACAGGGGCAATGAGCAGTTCTTC. It specifies CASRNRGNEQFF.

The rearrangement links TRBV27 to TRBJ1-2; TRBD1 might be the D (6 bases). Germline V gives CDR1 MNHEY, CDR2 SMNVEV (reference sequence). Trimming left V 0 bases short and J 6 bases short, with 8 bases between. The CDR3 is made up of 13 amino acids. CDR3 nucleotide sequence: TGTGCCAGCAGTTTATCGGACAGCCATGGCTACACCTTC. Residues: CASSLSDSHGYTF.

CDR3 protein: CASSRLSIGGAADTQYF. The CDR3 DNA reads as TGCGCCAGCAGCAGATTATCCATCGGCGGGGCGGCAGATACGCAGTATTTT. The chain has TRBV4-1 and TRBJ2-3; possibly TRBD2 for D (6 bases). Germline CDR1 and CDR2: MGHRA and YSYEKL. The CDR3 consists of 17 residues. V lost 5 bases and J lost 4, with 22 bases in between.

A single count supports this clone. The chain links TRBV7-2 to TRBJ2-7, with 7 positions matching TRBD1. The CDR3 is made up of 15 amino acids. Germline-derived CDR1 and CDR2 are SGHTA and FQGNSA. V shed 2 bases and J 1 base; nucleotides not matched to a gene: 5. DNA for the CDR3: TGTGCCAGCAGCTTACAGCGGACAGGATCCTACGAGCAGTACTTC. Protein: CASSLQRTGSYEQYF.

This clone was recorded a few times. V and J are TRBV5-5 and TRBJ2-2; 12 bases align to TRBD2. The CDR3 contains 18 residues. CDR1 SGHKS and CDR2 YYEKEE come from the germline V gene (reference sequence). The J segment lost 0 bases and the V segment lost 2 bases, leaving 5 bases of the junction unmatched. CDR3 sequence: CASSFGLAGGPNTGELFF. Written as DNA, the CDR3 is TGTGCCAGCAGCTTCGGGCTAGCGGGAGGGCCGAACACCGGGGAGCTGTTTTTT.

A single count supports this clone. The V and J genes are TRBV18 and TRBJ2-5; 13 bases line up with TRBD2. Germline assignment: CDR1 KGHSH and CDR2 LQKENI. The CDR3 totals 17 residues. The V gene end was trimmed by 5 bases and the J gene end by 6 bases; junction bases not matched to a gene: 12. The CDR3 sequence is CASSGQGRTSGSQTQYF. CDR3 nucleotides: TGTGCCAGCTCAGGACAGGGACGGACTAGCGGGAGTCAGACCCAGTACTTC.

J is TRBJ2-4 and V is TRBV4-2; maybe TRBD1 (6 bases). The CDR3 spans 19 residues. The ends were cut back, 1 base at V and 5 bases at J, with 24 bases in the middle. Germline V gives CDR1 LGHNA, CDR2 YNFKEQ. The CDR3 nucleotides read TGTGCCAGCAGCCAAGTGGGGGCCTGGGCCCCGTCAGTGCAAAACATTCAGTACTTC. Protein product: CASSQVGAWAPSVQNIQYF.

This sequence joins TRBV6-5 and TRBJ2-1, with 12 bases fitting TRBD2. V shed 2 bases and J 7 bases; nucleotides not matched to a gene: 3. Germline assignment: CDR1 MNHEY and CDR2 SVGAGI. The CDR3 has 15 amino acids. DNA of the CDR3: TGTGCCAGCAGTTACGGGACTAGCGGGTTGAATGAGCAGTTCTTC. Translating gives CASSYGTSGLNEQFF.

The chain has TRBV9 and TRBJ1-2; 10 bases line up with TRBD1. The CDR3 totals 14 residues. Trimming took 0 bases from V and 7 from J; bases not matched to a gene: 3. Germline V CDR1 and CDR2: SGDLS, YYNGEE. As DNA, the CDR3 is TGTGCCAGCAGCGTAGTTGGGACAGGGGTTGGCTACACCTTC. Encoded protein: CASSVVGTGVGYTF.

V gene TRBV27 combines with J gene TRBJ1-1; 7 nucleotides line up with TRBD1. CDR1 MNHEY and CDR2 SMNVEV come from the germline V gene (reference sequence). V trimming: 5 bases; J trimming: 1 base; junction bases outside the gene matches: 7. This CDR3 spans 15 amino acids. CDR3 amino acids: CASSLLWTGNTEAFF. The CDR3 DNA sequence: TGTGCCAGCAGTCTTCTCTGGACAGGGAACACTGAAGCTTTCTTT.

This clone was seen just once. The CDR3 sequence is CASSLWAGDNEQFF. The CDR3 DNA follows: TGTGCCAGCAGCTTATGGGCAGGGGACAATGAGCAGTTCTTC. The rearrangement joins TRBV7-6 to TRBJ2-1; TRBD1 is a possible D gene (6 bases). Trimming took off 2 bases at V and 5 bases at J, with 10 bases between the two ends. Germline loops: CDR1 SGHVS, CDR2 FNYEAQ. There are 14 residues in the CDR3.